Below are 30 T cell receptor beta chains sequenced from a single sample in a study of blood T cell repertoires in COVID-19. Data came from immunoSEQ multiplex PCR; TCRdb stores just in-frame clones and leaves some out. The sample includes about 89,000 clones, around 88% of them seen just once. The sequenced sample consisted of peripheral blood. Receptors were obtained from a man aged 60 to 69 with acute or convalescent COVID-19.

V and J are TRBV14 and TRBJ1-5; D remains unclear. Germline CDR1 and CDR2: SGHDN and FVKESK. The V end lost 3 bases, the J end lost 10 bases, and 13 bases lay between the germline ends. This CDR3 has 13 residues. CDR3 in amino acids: CASSQASSGPQHF. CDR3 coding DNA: TGTGCCAGCAGCCAGGCTTCAAGCGGCCCCCAGCATTTT.

CDR3 residues: CASSLDGLAGGPPYEQYF. CDR3 nucleotides: TGTGCCAGCAGCTTAGATGGTCTAGCGGGAGGGCCTCCCTACGAGCAGTACTTC. This sequence joins TRBV11-2 and TRBJ2-7; 12 bases match TRBD2. V lost 0 bases to trimming and J lost 2 bases; unmatched junction nucleotides: 8. Germline CDR1 is SGHAT and CDR2 is FQNNGV. This CDR3 is 18 amino acids long.

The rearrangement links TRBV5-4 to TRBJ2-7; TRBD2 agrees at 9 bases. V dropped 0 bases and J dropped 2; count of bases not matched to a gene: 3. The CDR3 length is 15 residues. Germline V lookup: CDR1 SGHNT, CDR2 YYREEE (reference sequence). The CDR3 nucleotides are TGTGCCAGCAGCTTGGAGGGCGGGGGGGCCTACGAGCAGTACTTC. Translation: CASSLEGGGAYEQYF.

CDR3 nucleotide sequence: TGTGCCAGCAGCTTAGTAGGGGGGGAATTAGCAGCACCCTACGAGCAGTACTTC. Translation: CASSLVGGELAAPYEQYF. The rearrangement links TRBV7-6 to TRBJ2-7; possibly TRBD2 for D (7 bases). The CDR3 is 18 residues long. Deletions cut 1 base from V and 2 bases from J, with 21 bases between. Germline lookup yields CDR1 SGHVS and CDR2 FNYEAQ.

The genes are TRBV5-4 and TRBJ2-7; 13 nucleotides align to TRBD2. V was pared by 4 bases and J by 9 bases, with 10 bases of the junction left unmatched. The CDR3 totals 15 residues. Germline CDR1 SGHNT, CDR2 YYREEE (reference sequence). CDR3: CASSPTSGGPQPQYF. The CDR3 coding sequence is TGTGCCAGCAGCCCGACTAGCGGGGGGCCTCAACCGCAGTACTTC. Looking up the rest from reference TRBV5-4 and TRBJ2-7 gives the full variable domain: ETGVTQSPTHLIKTRGQQVTLRCSSQSGHNTVSWYQQALGQGPQFIFQYYREEENGRGNFPPRFSGLQFPNYSSELNVNALELDDSALYLCASSPTSGGPQPQYFGPGTRLTVT.

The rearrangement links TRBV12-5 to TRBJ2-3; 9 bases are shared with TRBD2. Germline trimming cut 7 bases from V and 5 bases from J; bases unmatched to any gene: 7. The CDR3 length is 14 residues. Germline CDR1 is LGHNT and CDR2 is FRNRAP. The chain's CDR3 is CASALAGFVDTQYF. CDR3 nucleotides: TGTGCTAGTGCCCTAGCGGGATTTGTAGATACGCAGTATTTT.

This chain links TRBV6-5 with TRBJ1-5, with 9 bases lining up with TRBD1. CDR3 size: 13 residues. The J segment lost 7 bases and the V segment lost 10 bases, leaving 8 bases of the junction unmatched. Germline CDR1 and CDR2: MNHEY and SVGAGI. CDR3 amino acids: CAIAQGAQQPQHF. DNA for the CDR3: TGTGCCATTGCACAGGGGGCACAACAGCCCCAGCATTTT.

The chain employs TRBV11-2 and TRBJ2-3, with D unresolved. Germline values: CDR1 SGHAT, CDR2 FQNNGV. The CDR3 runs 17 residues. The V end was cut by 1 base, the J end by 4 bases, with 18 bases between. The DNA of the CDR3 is TGTGCCAGCAGCTTAGTTACCGTAAGCGTCCGCCCAGATACGCAGTATTTT. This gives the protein CASSLVTVSVRPDTQYF.

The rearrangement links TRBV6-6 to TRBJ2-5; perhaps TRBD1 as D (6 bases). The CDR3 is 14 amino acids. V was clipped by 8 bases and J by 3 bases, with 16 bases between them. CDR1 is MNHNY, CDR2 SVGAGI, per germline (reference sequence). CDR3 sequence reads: CASQEARGEETQYF. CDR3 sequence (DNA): TGTGCCAGCCAAGAAGCCAGGGGAGAAGAGACCCAGTACTTC.

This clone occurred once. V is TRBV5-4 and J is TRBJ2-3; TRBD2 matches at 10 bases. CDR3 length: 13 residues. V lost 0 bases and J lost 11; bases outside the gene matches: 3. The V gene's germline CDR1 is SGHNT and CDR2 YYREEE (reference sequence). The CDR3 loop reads CASSLEAGGWQYF. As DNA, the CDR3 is TGTGCCAGCAGCTTGGAAGCGGGGGGGTGGCAGTATTTT.

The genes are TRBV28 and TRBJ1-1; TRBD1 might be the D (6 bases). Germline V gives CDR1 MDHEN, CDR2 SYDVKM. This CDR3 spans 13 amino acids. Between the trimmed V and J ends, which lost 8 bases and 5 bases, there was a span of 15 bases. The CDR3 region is CASRQSGETEAFF. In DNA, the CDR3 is TGTGCCAGCCGTCAGTCAGGGGAGACTGAAGCTTTCTTT.

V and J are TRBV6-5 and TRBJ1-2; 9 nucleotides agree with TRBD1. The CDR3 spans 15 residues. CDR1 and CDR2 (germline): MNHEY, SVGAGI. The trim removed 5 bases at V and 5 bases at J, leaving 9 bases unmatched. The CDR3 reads CASSLGTGSLYGYTF. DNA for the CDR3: TGTGCCAGCAGTCTGGGGACAGGGTCTCTTTATGGCTACACCTTC.

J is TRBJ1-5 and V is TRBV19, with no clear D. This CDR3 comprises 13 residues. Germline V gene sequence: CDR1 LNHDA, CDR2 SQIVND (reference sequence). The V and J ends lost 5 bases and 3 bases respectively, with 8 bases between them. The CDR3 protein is CASSQNPNQPQHF. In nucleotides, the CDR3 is TGTGCCAGTAGTCAAAATCCCAATCAGCCCCAGCATTTT.

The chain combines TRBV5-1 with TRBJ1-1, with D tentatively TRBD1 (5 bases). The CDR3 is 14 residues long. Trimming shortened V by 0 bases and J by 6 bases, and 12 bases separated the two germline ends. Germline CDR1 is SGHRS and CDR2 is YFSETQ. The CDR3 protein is CASSLAPGFAEAFF. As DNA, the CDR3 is TGCGCCAGCAGCTTGGCCCCAGGGTTCGCTGAAGCTTTCTTT.

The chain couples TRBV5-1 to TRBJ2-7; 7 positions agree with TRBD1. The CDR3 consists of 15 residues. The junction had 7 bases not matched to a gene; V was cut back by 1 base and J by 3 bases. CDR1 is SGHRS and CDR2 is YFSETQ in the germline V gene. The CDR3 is CASSLLGGIGYEQYF. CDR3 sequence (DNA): TGCGCCAGCAGCTTGTTAGGGGGCATCGGCTACGAGCAGTACTTC.

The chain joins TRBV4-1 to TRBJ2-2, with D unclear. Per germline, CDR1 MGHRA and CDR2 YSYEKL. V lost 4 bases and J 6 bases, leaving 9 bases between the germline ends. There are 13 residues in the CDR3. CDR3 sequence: CASSRESAGELFF. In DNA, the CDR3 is TGCGCCAGCAGCCGAGAGTCTGCCGGGGAGCTGTTTTTT.

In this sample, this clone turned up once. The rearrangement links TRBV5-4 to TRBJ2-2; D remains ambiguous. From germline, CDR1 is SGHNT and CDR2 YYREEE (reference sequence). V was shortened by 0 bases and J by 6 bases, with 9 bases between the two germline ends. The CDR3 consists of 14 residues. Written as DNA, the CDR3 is TGTGCCAGCAGCTTGGTTGGGCGACCCGGGGAGCTGTTTTTT. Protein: CASSLVGRPGELFF.

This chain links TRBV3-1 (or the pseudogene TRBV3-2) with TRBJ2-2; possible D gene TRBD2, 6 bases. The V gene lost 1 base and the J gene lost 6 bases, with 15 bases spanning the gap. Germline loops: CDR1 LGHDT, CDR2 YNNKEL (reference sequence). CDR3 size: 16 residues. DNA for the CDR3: TGTGCCAGCAGCCAAGCGCTCGGAGGGTTGGCCGGGGAGCTGTTTTTT. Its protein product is CASSQALGGLAGELFF.

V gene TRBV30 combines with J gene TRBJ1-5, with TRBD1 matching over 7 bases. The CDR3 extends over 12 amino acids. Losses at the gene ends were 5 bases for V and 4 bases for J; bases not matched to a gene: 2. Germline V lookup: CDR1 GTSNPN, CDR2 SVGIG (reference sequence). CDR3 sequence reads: CAWRQGNQPQHF. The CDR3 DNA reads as TGTGCCTGGCGACAGGGAAATCAGCCCCAGCATTTT.

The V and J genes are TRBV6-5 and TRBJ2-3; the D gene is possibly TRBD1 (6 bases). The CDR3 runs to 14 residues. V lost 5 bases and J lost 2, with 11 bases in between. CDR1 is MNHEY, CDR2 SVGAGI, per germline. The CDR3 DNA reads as TGTGCCAGCAGTCTCCGGGACATCACAGATACGCAGTATTTT. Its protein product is CASSLRDITDTQYF.

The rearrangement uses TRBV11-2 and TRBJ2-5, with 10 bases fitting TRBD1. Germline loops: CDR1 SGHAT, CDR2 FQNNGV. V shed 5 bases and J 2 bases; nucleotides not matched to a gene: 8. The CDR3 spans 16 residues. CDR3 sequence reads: CASSRGTGEGQETQYF. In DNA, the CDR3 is TGTGCCAGCAGCAGAGGGACAGGGGAAGGACAAGAGACCCAGTACTTC. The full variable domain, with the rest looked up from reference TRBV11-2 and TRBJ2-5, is EAGVAQSPRYKIIEKRQSVAFWCNPISGHATLYWYQQILGQGPKLLIQFQNNGVVDDSQLPKDRFSAERLKGVDSTLKIQPAKLEDSAVYLCASSRGTGEGQETQYFGPGTRLLVL.

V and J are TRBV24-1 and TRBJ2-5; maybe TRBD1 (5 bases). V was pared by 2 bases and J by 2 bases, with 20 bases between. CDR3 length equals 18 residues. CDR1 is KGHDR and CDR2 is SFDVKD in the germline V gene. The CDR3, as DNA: TGTGCCACCAGTGATTCCCGACCCGAGACAGTTCCACAAGAGACCCAGTACTTC. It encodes CATSDSRPETVPQETQYF.

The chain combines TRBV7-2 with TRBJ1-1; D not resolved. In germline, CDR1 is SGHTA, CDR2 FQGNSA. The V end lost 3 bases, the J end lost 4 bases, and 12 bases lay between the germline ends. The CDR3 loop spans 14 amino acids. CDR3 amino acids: CASSLRGWGTEAFF. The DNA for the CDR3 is TGTGCCAGCAGCTTGAGAGGGTGGGGCACTGAAGCTTTCTTT.

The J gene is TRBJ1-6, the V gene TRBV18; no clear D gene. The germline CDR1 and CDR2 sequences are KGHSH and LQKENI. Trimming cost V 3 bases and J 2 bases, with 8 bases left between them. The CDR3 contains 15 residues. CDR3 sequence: CASSPTGTYNSPLHF. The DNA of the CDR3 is TGTGCCAGCTCACCGACCGGGACCTATAATTCACCCCTCCACTTT. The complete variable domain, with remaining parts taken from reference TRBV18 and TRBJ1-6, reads NAGVMQNPRHLVRRRGQEARLRCSPMKGHSHVYWYRQLPEEGLKFMVYLQKENIIDESGMPKERFSAEFPKEGPSILRIQQVVRGDSAAYFCASSPTGTYNSPLHFGNGTRLTVT.

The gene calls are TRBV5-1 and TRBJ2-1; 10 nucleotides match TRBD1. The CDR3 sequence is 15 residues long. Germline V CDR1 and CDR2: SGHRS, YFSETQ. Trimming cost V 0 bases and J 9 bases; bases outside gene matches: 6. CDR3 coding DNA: TGCGCCAGCAGCTTGGTAGAGGGGACAGGGGCTGAGCAGTTCTTC. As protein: CASSLVEGTGAEQFF.

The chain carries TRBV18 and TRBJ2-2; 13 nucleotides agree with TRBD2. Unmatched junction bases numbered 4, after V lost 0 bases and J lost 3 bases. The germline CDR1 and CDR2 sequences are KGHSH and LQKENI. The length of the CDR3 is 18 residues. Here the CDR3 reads CASSPPRTSGSDTGELFF. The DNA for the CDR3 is TGTGCCAGCTCACCACCGCGGACTAGCGGGAGTGACACCGGGGAGCTGTTTTTT.

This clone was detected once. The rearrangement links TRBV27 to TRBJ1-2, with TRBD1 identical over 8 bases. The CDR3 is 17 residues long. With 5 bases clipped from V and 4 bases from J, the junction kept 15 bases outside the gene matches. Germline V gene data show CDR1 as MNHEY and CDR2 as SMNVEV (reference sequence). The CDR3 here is CASSPLSQGGLGYGYTF. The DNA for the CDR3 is TGTGCCAGCAGTCCGCTTTCACAGGGGGGGCTTGGCTATGGCTACACCTTC.

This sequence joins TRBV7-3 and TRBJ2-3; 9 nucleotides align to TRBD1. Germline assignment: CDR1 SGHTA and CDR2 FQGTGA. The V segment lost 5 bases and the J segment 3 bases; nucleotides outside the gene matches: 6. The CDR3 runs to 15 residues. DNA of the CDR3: TGTGCCAGCAGCCCAGACAGGGGGTGGACAGATACGCAGTATTTT. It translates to CASSPDRGWTDTQYF. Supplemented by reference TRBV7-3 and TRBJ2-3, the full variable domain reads GAGVSQTPSNKVTEKGKYVELRCDPISGHTALYWYRQSLGQGPEFLIYFQGTGAADDSGLPNDRFFAVRPEGSVSTLKIQRTERGDSAVYLCASSPDRGWTDTQYFGPGTRLTVL.

The CDR3 nucleotides read TGTGCCAGCAGCCACGGACTGGGATCCTACGAGCAGTACTTC. Translated: CASSHGLGSYEQYF. The chain couples TRBV3-1 (or the pseudogene TRBV3-2) to TRBJ2-7; D perhaps matches TRBD2 (5 bases). The CDR3 has 14 residues. The V and J ends lost 3 bases and 1 base respectively, with 10 bases between them. The germline CDR1 and CDR2 sequences are LGHDT and YNNKEL (reference sequence).

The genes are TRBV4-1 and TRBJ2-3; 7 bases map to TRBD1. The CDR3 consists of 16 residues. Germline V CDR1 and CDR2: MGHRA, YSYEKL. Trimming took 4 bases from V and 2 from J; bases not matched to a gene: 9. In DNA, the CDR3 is TGCGCCAGCAGCCCACAGGGGACCTTTTCCACAGATACGCAGTATTTT. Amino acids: CASSPQGTFSTDTQYF.